One T cell receptor beta chain is described in this entry. Germline CDR1 MGHRA, CDR2 YSYEKL. This CDR3 is 17 amino acids long. V was shortened by 0 bases and J by 1 base, with 10 bases between the two germline ends. This sample is part of a study of blood T cell repertoires in COVID-19. Study context: The United States, Italy and Spain were the sources of the acute and convalescent COVID-19 samples. The cDNA or gDNA used as material had been derived from T cells, B-cell-depleted T cells, or PBMCs.

Per the original data handling: Reference gene primer amplification gave nucleated cell count estimates. Generated by immunoSEQ multiplex PCR, the TCRdb table keeps only in-frame clones and is missing some. V and J calls and clone size are those listed in that table; D and trimming were worked out from the DNA. The data show 140,000 or so clones, 70% to 90% seen once. The rearrangement joins TRBV4-1 to TRBJ1-6, with TRBD1 as a possible D gene (5 bases). The sequencing input was peripheral blood. The sequence was obtained from a woman aged 45 to 65 with acute or convalescent COVID-19. The CDR3 loop is CASSQEPGYSYNSPLHF. In nucleotides, the CDR3 is TGCGCCAGCAGCCAAGAGCCAGGGTATTCCTATAATTCACCCCTCCACTTT.